This is a list of T cell receptor beta chains from one sample in a study of cytomegalovirus exposure and HLA in healthy donors. TCRdb's table, derived via immunoSEQ multiplex PCR, lists solely in-frame clones and lacks some. The data contain hundreds of thousands of clones, 80% to 90% of them singletons. Sample: PBMCs. Receptors were obtained from a man aged 18 to 29 in good health and CMV-seronegative. Both conserved end residues are part of each CDR3. Fields, in order: V gene, D gene, J gene, CDR3 length, clone size, CDR3 protein, CDR3 DNA. D genes are given only for firm matches. Only part of the rows carry a size: once, few, many, or a class if the clone is expanded.

V gene: TRBV7-2
D gene: .
J gene: TRBJ2-2
CDR3 length: 17
clone size: .
CDR3 protein: CASSLDPRLVNIGELFF
CDR3 DNA: TGTGCCAGCAGCTTAGACCCCCGACTAGTAAATATAGGGGAGCTGTTTTTT

V gene: TRBV28
D gene: .
J gene: TRBJ2-2
CDR3 length: 12
clone size: once
CDR3 protein: CASSQRTGELFF
CDR3 DNA: TGTGCCAGCAGTCAGCGTACCGGGGAGCTGTTTTTT

V gene: TRBV6-6
D gene: .
J gene: TRBJ2-7
CDR3 length: 13
clone size: .
CDR3 protein: CATRRDKDYEQYF
CDR3 DNA: TGTGCCACCCGCCGGGACAAGGACTACGAGCAGTACTTC

V gene: TRBV18
D gene: .
J gene: TRBJ2-1
CDR3 length: 11
clone size: .
CDR3 protein: CASSLTGTEFF
CDR3 DNA: TGTGCCAGCTCCCTCACTGGTACGGAGTTCTTC

V gene: TRBV7-9
D gene: .
J gene: TRBJ2-7
CDR3 length: 15
clone size: .
CDR3 protein: CASSLRSGSSYEQYF
CDR3 DNA: TGTGCCAGCAGCTTAAGGTCGGGGAGCTCCTACGAGCAGTACTTC

V gene: TRBV7-2
D gene: .
J gene: TRBJ2-2
CDR3 length: 15
clone size: .
CDR3 protein: CASSLERGRTGELFF
CDR3 DNA: TGTGCCAGCAGCTTAGAACGGGGGAGGACCGGGGAGCTGTTTTTT

V gene: TRBV5-4
D gene: TRBD1
J gene: TRBJ2-7
CDR3 length: 15
clone size: .
CDR3 protein: CASSAAWTGGDEQYF
CDR3 DNA: TGTGCCAGCAGCGCGGCCTGGACAGGGGGCGACGAGCAGTACTTC

V gene: TRBV27
D gene: .
J gene: TRBJ2-7
CDR3 length: 14
clone size: .
CDR3 protein: CASSFSGGTYEQYF
CDR3 DNA: TGTGCCAGCAGTTTCAGTGGCGGCACCTACGAGCAGTACTTC

V gene: TRBV4-3
D gene: TRBD1
J gene: TRBJ1-6
CDR3 length: 15
clone size: .
CDR3 protein: CASSLFEDRNSPLHF
CDR3 DNA: TGCGCCAGCAGCCTGTTTGAGGACAGGAATTCACCCCTCCACTTT

V gene: TRBV5-1
D gene: .
J gene: TRBJ1-2
CDR3 length: 13
clone size: .
CDR3 protein: CASSLEAGYGYTF
CDR3 DNA: TGCGCCAGCAGCTTGGAGGCAGGGTATGGCTACACCTTC

V gene: TRBV7-2
D gene: .
J gene: TRBJ1-2
CDR3 length: 14
clone size: .
CDR3 protein: CASSLWTDNYGYTF
CDR3 DNA: TGTGCCAGCAGCCTCTGGACAGATAACTATGGCTACACCTTC

V gene: TRBV28
D gene: .
J gene: TRBJ2-4
CDR3 length: 14
clone size: .
CDR3 protein: CATHEALAKNIQYF
CDR3 DNA: TGTGCCACCCATGAGGCCCTAGCCAAAAACATTCAGTACTTC

V gene: TRBV29-1
D gene: TRBD1
J gene: TRBJ2-1
CDR3 length: 13
clone size: .
CDR3 protein: CSVARGLGDEQFF
CDR3 DNA: TGCAGCGTTGCGAGGGGGCTCGGGGATGAGCAGTTCTTC

V gene: TRBV5-1
D gene: .
J gene: TRBJ2-5
CDR3 length: 13
clone size: .
CDR3 protein: CASSFGLQETQYF
CDR3 DNA: TGCGCCAGCAGCTTTGGGCTCCAAGAGACCCAGTACTTC

V gene: TRBV7-2
D gene: .
J gene: TRBJ1-1
CDR3 length: 13
clone size: .
CDR3 protein: CASSLNRYTEAFF
CDR3 DNA: TGTGCCAGCAGCTTAAACAGGTATACTGAAGCTTTCTTT

V gene: TRBV15
D gene: .
J gene: TRBJ1-1
CDR3 length: 15
clone size: .
CDR3 protein: CATSRAEGWVTEAFF
CDR3 DNA: TGTGCCACCAGCAGAGCGGAGGGGTGGGTAACTGAAGCTTTCTTT

V gene: TRBV18
D gene: TRBD1
J gene: TRBJ1-6
CDR3 length: 14
clone size: once
CDR3 protein: CASSPAGGNSPLHF
CDR3 DNA: TGTGCCAGCTCACCAGCAGGGGGTAATTCACCCCTCCACTTT

V gene: TRBV27
D gene: TRBD1
J gene: TRBJ2-1
CDR3 length: 18
clone size: .
CDR3 protein: CASSLSLGDSQELNEQFF
CDR3 DNA: TGTGCCAGCAGTTTATCCCTAGGGGACAGTCAAGAACTCAATGAGCAGTTCTTC

V gene: TRBV7-9
D gene: TRBD2
J gene: TRBJ2-1
CDR3 length: 16
clone size: .
CDR3 protein: CASSHPGGFPYNEQFF
CDR3 DNA: TGTGCCAGCAGCCATCCGGGAGGGTTTCCTTACAATGAGCAGTTCTTC

V gene: TRBV7-3
D gene: .
J gene: TRBJ2-2
CDR3 length: 11
clone size: .
CDR3 protein: CASSLSGELFF
CDR3 DNA: TGTGCCAGCAGCCTCTCTGGGGAGCTGTTTTTT

V gene: TRBV5-1
D gene: .
J gene: TRBJ2-3
CDR3 length: 13
clone size: .
CDR3 protein: CATRTASTDTQYF
CDR3 DNA: TGCGCCACAAGGACAGCTAGCACAGATACGCAGTATTTT

V gene: TRBV15
D gene: TRBD1
J gene: TRBJ1-1
CDR3 length: 15
clone size: once
CDR3 protein: CATSDSGTGNTEAFF
CDR3 DNA: TGTGCCACCAGCGACTCCGGGACAGGGAACACTGAAGCTTTCTTT

V gene: TRBV5-1
D gene: .
J gene: TRBJ1-1
CDR3 length: 14
clone size: .
CDR3 protein: CASSLGAGAPEAFF
CDR3 DNA: TGCGCCAGCAGCTTGGGTGCGGGAGCCCCTGAAGCTTTCTTT

V gene: TRBV29-1
D gene: TRBD1
J gene: TRBJ2-5
CDR3 length: 17
clone size: .
CDR3 protein: CSVEGFIPGQGSETQYF
CDR3 DNA: TGCAGCGTTGAAGGTTTTATTCCGGGACAGGGCTCCGAGACCCAGTACTTC

V gene: TRBV7-2
D gene: .
J gene: TRBJ2-1
CDR3 length: 15
clone size: .
CDR3 protein: CASSLELELYNEQFF
CDR3 DNA: TGTGCCAGCAGCTTAGAACTAGAACTCTACAATGAGCAGTTCTTC

V gene: TRBV5-1
D gene: .
J gene: TRBJ2-2
CDR3 length: 14
clone size: .
CDR3 protein: CASSSGSNTGELFF
CDR3 DNA: TGCGCCAGCAGCTCCGGGTCGAACACCGGGGAGCTGTTTTTT

V gene: TRBV5-6
D gene: .
J gene: TRBJ2-1
CDR3 length: 11
clone size: .
CDR3 protein: CASSLDRQQFF
CDR3 DNA: TGTGCCAGCAGCTTGGACAGACAGCAGTTCTTC

V gene: TRBV5-1
D gene: TRBD1
J gene: TRBJ1-4
CDR3 length: 15
clone size: .
CDR3 protein: CASRPTTGVGEKLFF
CDR3 DNA: TGCGCCAGCAGACCCACGACAGGGGTTGGTGAAAAACTGTTTTTT

V gene: TRBV9
D gene: TRBD2
J gene: TRBJ2-1
CDR3 length: 14
clone size: .
CDR3 protein: CASSAVSGGNEQFF
CDR3 DNA: TGTGCCAGCAGCGCCGTTAGCGGGGGTAATGAGCAGTTCTTC

V gene: TRBV7-9
D gene: .
J gene: TRBJ2-3
CDR3 length: 11
clone size: once
CDR3 protein: CASSLQGTQYF
CDR3 DNA: TGTGCCAGCAGCTTACAGGGGACGCAGTATTTT

V gene: TRBV27
D gene: TRBD1
J gene: TRBJ1-5
CDR3 length: 16
clone size: .
CDR3 protein: CASSLGQGAGNQPQHF
CDR3 DNA: TGTGCCAGCAGTTTGGGTCAGGGGGCCGGCAATCAGCCCCAGCATTTT

V gene: TRBV19
D gene: .
J gene: TRBJ2-5
CDR3 length: 17
clone size: .
CDR3 protein: CASRPLKGFDTEETQYF
CDR3 DNA: TGTGCCAGTAGACCCCTTAAAGGTTTCGACACAGAAGAGACCCAGTACTTC

V gene: TRBV4-1
D gene: TRBD2
J gene: TRBJ2-3
CDR3 length: 16
clone size: .
CDR3 protein: CASSQPGRGGGDTQYF
CDR3 DNA: TGCGCCAGCAGCCAACCGGGGCGGGGGGGCGGAGATACGCAGTATTTT

V gene: TRBV7-6
D gene: TRBD1
J gene: TRBJ2-6
CDR3 length: 19
clone size: .
CDR3 protein: CASSPTAGTEISGANVLTF
CDR3 DNA: TGTGCCAGCAGCCCAACAGCCGGGACAGAAATATCTGGGGCCAACGTCCTGACTTTC

V gene: TRBV7-6
D gene: .
J gene: TRBJ2-7
CDR3 length: 13
clone size: .
CDR3 protein: CASSLAADYEQYF
CDR3 DNA: TGTGCCAGCAGCTTAGCGGCGGACTACGAGCAGTACTTC

V gene: TRBV21-1
D gene: .
J gene: TRBJ2-5
CDR3 length: 20
clone size: few
CDR3 protein: CASSARSTGTSGGPQETQYF
CDR3 DNA: TGTGCCAGCAGCGCCCGTTCGACCGGGACTAGCGGGGGGCCCCAAGAGACCCAGTACTTC

V gene: TRBV4-2
D gene: TRBD2
J gene: TRBJ2-1
CDR3 length: 17
clone size: .
CDR3 protein: CASSQAPGAGDSNEQFF
CDR3 DNA: TGTGCCAGCAGCCAAGCCCCGGGAGCGGGAGATAGTAATGAGCAGTTCTTC

V gene: TRBV19
D gene: TRBD2
J gene: TRBJ2-7
CDR3 length: 15
clone size: .
CDR3 protein: CASSISSGGSYEQYF
CDR3 DNA: TGTGCCAGTAGTATATCTAGCGGGGGCTCCTACGAGCAGTACTTC

V gene: TRBV6-5
D gene: .
J gene: TRBJ1-2
CDR3 length: 12
clone size: .
CDR3 protein: CASSSPDYGYTF
CDR3 DNA: TGTGCCAGCAGTTCGCCGGACTATGGCTACACCTTC

V gene: TRBV18
D gene: TRBD1
J gene: TRBJ1-1
CDR3 length: 15
clone size: .
CDR3 protein: CASSPPGQSNTEAFF
CDR3 DNA: TGTGCCAGCTCACCGCCGGGACAGAGCAACACTGAAGCTTTCTTT

V gene: TRBV27
D gene: TRBD1
J gene: TRBJ1-6
CDR3 length: 12
clone size: .
CDR3 protein: CASGQGRSPLHF
CDR3 DNA: TGTGCCAGCGGACAGGGTAGATCACCCCTCCACTTT

V gene: TRBV6-6
D gene: .
J gene: TRBJ2-7
CDR3 length: 14
clone size: many
CDR3 protein: CASSYGQSSYEQYF
CDR3 DNA: TGTGCCAGCAGTTACGGACAGAGCTCCTACGAGCAGTACTTC

V gene: TRBV18
D gene: .
J gene: TRBJ2-2
CDR3 length: 17
clone size: once
CDR3 protein: CASSRADPGIHTGELFF
CDR3 DNA: TGTGCCAGCTCCCGAGCTGATCCCGGGATACACACCGGGGAGCTGTTTTTT

V gene: TRBV7-6
D gene: .
J gene: TRBJ1-4
CDR3 length: 14
clone size: few
CDR3 protein: CASRRGGFNEKLFF
CDR3 DNA: TGTGCCAGCCGAAGGGGGGGTTTCAATGAAAAACTGTTTTTT

V gene: TRBV28
D gene: .
J gene: TRBJ2-7
CDR3 length: 15
clone size: .
CDR3 protein: CASSAIGAPSYEQYF
CDR3 DNA: TGTGCCAGCAGTGCCATAGGGGCTCCGTCCTACGAGCAGTACTTC

V gene: TRBV21-1
D gene: .
J gene: TRBJ1-4
CDR3 length: 16
clone size: .
CDR3 protein: CASSKGGQESNEKLFF
CDR3 DNA: TGTGCCAGCAGCAAAGGAGGGCAGGAATCCAATGAAAAACTGTTTTTT

V gene: TRBV30
D gene: .
J gene: TRBJ1-5
CDR3 length: 14
clone size: .
CDR3 protein: CAWSATGPNQPQHF
CDR3 DNA: TGTGCCTGGAGTGCTACAGGGCCAAATCAGCCCCAGCATTTT

V gene: TRBV6-4
D gene: .
J gene: TRBJ2-3
CDR3 length: 14
clone size: once
CDR3 protein: CASSATGFTDTQYF
CDR3 DNA: TGTGCTAGCAGTGCGACAGGTTTCACAGATACGCAGTATTTT

V gene: TRBV5-5
D gene: TRBD1
J gene: TRBJ1-2
CDR3 length: 14
clone size: .
CDR3 protein: CASSWTQGNYGYTF
CDR3 DNA: TGTGCCAGCAGCTGGACACAGGGGAACTATGGCTACACCTTC

V gene: TRBV30
D gene: .
J gene: TRBJ2-1
CDR3 length: 12
clone size: .
CDR3 protein: CAWRRIADEQFF
CDR3 DNA: TGTGCCTGGAGAAGGATAGCCGATGAGCAGTTCTTC

V gene: TRBV7-3
D gene: TRBD2
J gene: TRBJ2-3
CDR3 length: 16
clone size: once
CDR3 protein: CASSLSGSKSIDTQYF
CDR3 DNA: TGTGCCAGCAGCTTGAGCGGGAGTAAGTCGATCGATACGCAGTATTTT

V gene: TRBV7-2
D gene: TRBD2
J gene: TRBJ2-2
CDR3 length: 16
clone size: .
CDR3 protein: CASSLLLAVNTGELFF
CDR3 DNA: TGTGCCAGCAGCTTACTACTAGCGGTGAACACCGGGGAGCTGTTTTTT

V gene: TRBV27
D gene: TRBD1
J gene: TRBJ1-2
CDR3 length: 16
clone size: .
CDR3 protein: CASTLLRDRDSRGYTF
CDR3 DNA: TGTGCCAGCACCCTTCTCCGGGACAGGGACAGTCGGGGCTACACCTTC

V gene: TRBV6-5
D gene: .
J gene: TRBJ2-5
CDR3 length: 13
clone size: once
CDR3 protein: CASSYRGKETQYF
CDR3 DNA: TGTGCCAGCAGTTACAGGGGAAAAGAGACCCAGTACTTC

V gene: TRBV7-9
D gene: TRBD1
J gene: TRBJ2-1
CDR3 length: 15
clone size: once
CDR3 protein: CASSSPGTGFAEQFF
CDR3 DNA: TGTGCCAGCAGCTCCCCCGGGACAGGTTTTGCTGAGCAGTTCTTC